Included here is one T cell receptor beta chain sequence, with context. Its antigen is currently unknown. Measured with immunoSEQ multiplex PCR; TCRdb has only the in-frame clones, and not every one. The table lists some 70,000 clones, approximately 86% of them singletons. The donors were in the approximately 120-subject validation cohort, distinct from the approximately 700-subject first cohort. The sample is drawn from a study of cytomegalovirus exposure and HLA in healthy donors. General observations from the study: Altogether, 170 or so TCR beta chains were recorded as cytomegalovirus-associated. High specificity and sensitivity for cytomegalovirus status were reported for the classifier.

Sequenced sample: PBMCs. This clonotype was sampled from a man aged 25 to 40 in good health and CMV-seronegative.

The CDR3 protein is CASSESKPTGTGAYEQYF. The CDR3 coding sequence is TGCGCCAGCAGTGAGTCGAAACCGACCGGGACAGGGGCCTACGAGCAGTACTTC. V and J are TRBV10-2 and TRBJ2-7; TRBD1 agrees at 10 bases. This CDR3 is built from 18 residues. V was pared by 0 bases and J by 2 bases, with 10 bases of the junction left unmatched. Germline loops: CDR1 WSHSY, CDR2 SAAADI.